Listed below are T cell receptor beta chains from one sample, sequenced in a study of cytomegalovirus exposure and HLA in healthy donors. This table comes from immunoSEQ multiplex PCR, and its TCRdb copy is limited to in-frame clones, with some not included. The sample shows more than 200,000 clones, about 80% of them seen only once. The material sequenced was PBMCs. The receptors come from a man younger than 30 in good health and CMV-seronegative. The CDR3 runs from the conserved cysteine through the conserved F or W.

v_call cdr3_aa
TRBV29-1 CSVEGRTGETDTQYF
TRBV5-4 CASSLASTGRDTDTQYF
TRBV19 CASSIGSRVEYEQYF
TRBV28 CASSSSAGPFVNEQFF
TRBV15 CATSRDTLLGTDKYGYTF
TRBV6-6 CASSLEQTVVYEQYF
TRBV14 CASSSHRTYEQYF
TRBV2 CASSFPGTGHEQYF
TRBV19 CASSLRDFNEKLFF
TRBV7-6 CASSLEASGRIISSEQYF
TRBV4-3 CASSQEMDREKLFF